Listed below are T cell receptor beta chains from one sample, sequenced in a study of blood T cell repertoires in COVID-19. The protocol was immunoSEQ multiplex PCR, while the TCRdb copy is restricted to in-frame clones and leaves out a portion. The table lists about 150,000 clones, approximately 86% of them singletons. Sequencing was done on a sample of peripheral blood. These receptors came from a man in his fifties with active or convalescent COVID-19. The CDR3 runs from the conserved cysteine through the conserved F or W. A D gene is named only where the DNA matches it firmly. Only part of the rows carry a size: once, few, many, or a class if the clone is expanded.

TRBD1,TRBJ2-1,-,TRBV3-1/TRBV3-2,TGTGCCAGCGGACCCGGGACAGGACTCTACAATGAGCAGTTCTTC,CASGPGTGLYNEQFF
-,TRBJ1-5,-,TRBV6-2/TRBV6-3,TGTGCCAGCAGTTACTCGAGAACAGAGAATCAGCCCCAGCATTTT,CASSYSRTENQPQHF
TRBD1,TRBJ2-2,-,TRBV19,TGTGCCACCAGTGGACAGGGCAACACCGGGGAGCTGTTTTTT,CATSGQGNTGELFF
-,TRBJ1-2,-,TRBV27,TGTGCCAGCAGTTTTACGGCAGGATATGGCTACACCTTC,CASSFTAGYGYTF
TRBD1,TRBJ1-1,-,TRBV15,TGTGCCACCAGTACACAGGGGAGGAACACTGAAGCTTTCTTT,CATSTQGRNTEAFF
-,TRBJ1-5,few,TRBV19,TGTGCCAGCGCCGCCATATGGAGTCAGCCCCAGCATTTT,CASAAIWSQPQHF
-,TRBJ1-1,-,TRBV3-1/TRBV3-2,TGTGCCAGCAGCCAAGCCGCGGGGAACACTGAAGCTTTCTTT,CASSQAAGNTEAFF
-,TRBJ2-2,-,TRBV24-1,TGTGCCACCAGCCCCCCTGGGCCAGAAAACACCGGGGAGCTGTTTTTT,CATSPPGPENTGELFF
-,TRBJ1-1,-,TRBV5-1,TGCGCCAGCAGCGGCCGACCGGGACTTTTGAACACTGAAGCTTTCTTT,CASSGRPGLLNTEAFF
-,TRBJ2-3,-,TRBV5-6,TGTGCCAGCAGCAAGACTTTTGGGGCGAGGACAGATACGCAGTATTTT,CASSKTFGARTDTQYF
-,TRBJ1-1,-,TRBV2,TGTGCCAGCACCCCACAGCAACAGGGAATGAACACTGAAGCTTTCTTT,CASTPQQQGMNTEAFF
-,TRBJ1-2,-,TRBV14,TGTGCCAGCAGCCAAGCGTATCCAGGGGGCTACACCTTC,CASSQAYPGGYTF
-,TRBJ2-7,-,TRBV20-1,TGCAGTGCTAGTACCCTGGCTAGCGCCTACGAGCAGTACTTC,CSASTLASAYEQYF
TRBD2,TRBJ2-5,-,TRBV24-1,TGTGCCACCAGTGATGGGACTAGCGGGTACCAAGAGACCCAGTACTTC,CATSDGTSGYQETQYF
-,TRBJ1-6,-,TRBV28,TGTGCCAGCAGTTCAGTTAATTCACCCCTCCACTTT,CASSSVNSPLHF
-,TRBJ2-5,-,TRBV7-9,TGTGCCAGCAGCCCAATACAGGGACCCATGGAGACCCAGTACTTC,CASSPIQGPMETQYF
TRBD1,TRBJ1-1,-,TRBV2,TGTGCCAGCACCCGGACAGGACGCACTGAAGCTTTCTTT,CASTRTGRTEAFF
TRBD2,TRBJ2-1,-,TRBV19,TGTGCCAGTTCAACCGGGACTAGCGGGCCTTACAATGAGCAGTTCTTC,CASSTGTSGPYNEQFF
-,TRBJ2-1,-,TRBV2,TGTGCCAGATTACCATCAGGGGAAAATGAGCAGTTCTTC,CARLPSGENEQFF
-,TRBJ2-3,-,TRBV27,TGTGCCAGCAGTTTATCCTGGGACTCCTCCACAGATACGCAGTATTTT,CASSLSWDSSTDTQYF
TRBD2,TRBJ2-3,-,TRBV29-1,TGCAGCGTTGGGCATAGCGGGGGGGCGGCAGATACGCAGTATTTT,CSVGHSGGAADTQYF
-,TRBJ1-1,-,TRBV7-8,TGTGCCAGCAGCTATCAAGGTGGCGGCACTGAAGCTTTCTTT,CASSYQGGGTEAFF
-,TRBJ2-2,-,TRBV16,TGTGCCAGCAGCCAATCGGGGAGTACCGGGGAGCTGTTTTTT,CASSQSGSTGELFF
TRBD2,TRBJ2-7,-,TRBV27,TGTGCCAGCAGTACTAGCGGGAGGTCTCGAGGGCAGTACTTC,CASSTSGRSRGQYF
TRBD2,TRBJ2-7,-,TRBV11-3,TGTGCCAGCAGCTTCTCGGGAGGGATCTACGAGCAGTACTTC,CASSFSGGIYEQYF
TRBD2,TRBJ2-5,once,TRBV4-2,TGTGCCAGCAGCCAGTCTAGCGGGGGGGCCGGGACCCAGTACTTC,CASSQSSGGAGTQYF
-,TRBJ2-7,-,TRBV11-3,TGTGCCAGCAGCTCTCCCGGGTCCACCTTAGCCTACGAGCAGTACTTC,CASSSPGSTLAYEQYF
-,TRBJ2-2,-,TRBV4-3,TGCGCCAGCAGCCGACAAACCGGGACAACGAACACCGGGGAGCTGTTTTTT,CASSRQTGTTNTGELFF
-,TRBJ2-3,-,TRBV7-8,TGTGCCAGCAGCTTAGCCAGGGGCGTAGATACGCAGTATTTT,CASSLARGVDTQYF
-,TRBJ1-2,once,TRBV12-5,TGTGCTAGTGGTTTGGGGGGAGTCTCCGGCTACACCTTC,CASGLGGVSGYTF
-,TRBJ2-1,few,TRBV5-6,TGTGCCAGCAGCCCCTGGGGGGACGTTAAGGATGAGCAGTTCTTC,CASSPWGDVKDEQFF
TRBD2,TRBJ2-3,-,TRBV2,TGTGCCAGCAGAGAGGGTTTTAGCGGGGGGGCCTTGGCAGATACGCAGTATTTT,CASREGFSGGALADTQYF
TRBD2,TRBJ2-7,-,TRBV6-2/TRBV6-3,TGTGCCAGCAGCTCAAACCCTCACATAGCGGGACAAGGCTCCTACGAGCAGTACTTC,CASSSNPHIAGQGSYEQYF
TRBD2,TRBJ2-1,-,TRBV18,TGTGCCAGCTCACCTTCACTAGCGGCCTACAATGAGCAGTTCTTC,CASSPSLAAYNEQFF
TRBD2,TRBJ2-1,-,TRBV28,TGTGCCAGCAGTTATACTAGCGGGAGGGCCGAGCAGTTCTTC,CASSYTSGRAEQFF
TRBD2,TRBJ2-7,once,TRBV10-3,TGTGCCATCAGTGGGGGGGAGCTAGCGGGTATGGAGCAGTACTTC,CAISGGELAGMEQYF
TRBD1,TRBJ2-5,-,TRBV6-2/TRBV6-3,TGTGCCAGCAGTACCCAGAACAGGGGATTCGGGGAGACCCAGTACTTC,CASSTQNRGFGETQYF
TRBD1,TRBJ2-7,-,TRBV18,TGTGCCAGCTCACTGCAGCGGGACAGGGGCTACGAGCAGTACTTC,CASSLQRDRGYEQYF
-,TRBJ1-1,-,TRBV7-9,TGTGCCAGCAGCTTCGTTCCCAGGGTTTCTTTGAACACTGAAGCTTTCTTT,CASSFVPRVSLNTEAFF
TRBD1,TRBJ1-3,-,TRBV25-1,TGTGCCAGCAGTGACCGGACAGGGGCTGGAAACACCATATATTTT,CASSDRTGAGNTIYF
TRBD1,TRBJ1-6,-,TRBV5-4,TGTGCCAGCAGCTCGCCGGGACAGAGAAATTCACCCCTCCACTTT,CASSSPGQRNSPLHF
-,TRBJ2-1,-,TRBV11-3,TGTGCCAGCAGCTTGATGCGGGGTGAGCAGTTCTTC,CASSLMRGEQFF
TRBD2,TRBJ2-7,-,TRBV7-9,TGTGCCAGCAGCTCTAGCGGGGGTTCCTACGAGCAGTACTTC,CASSSSGGSYEQYF
-,TRBJ2-1,-,TRBV19,TGTGCCAGTAGTACCACAGATAACAATGAGCAGTTCTTC,CASSTTDNNEQFF
TRBD1,TRBJ1-2,-,TRBV5-1,TGCGCCAGCAGCGCATCGACAGGGAGCGTATCAGGCTACACCTTC,CASSASTGSVSGYTF
TRBD1,TRBJ1-2,-,TRBV10-3,TGTGCCATCAGTGAAGACAGGGCGCGATATGGCTACACCTTC,CAISEDRARYGYTF
-,TRBJ1-1,-,TRBV4-3,TGCGCCAGCAGCCAAGTGAGTACAGGAATCGGAGCTTTCTTT,CASSQVSTGIGAFF
-,TRBJ2-1,-,TRBV18,TGTGCCAGCTCACTAAGCGGCGGCTCCTACAATGAGCAGTTCTTC,CASSLSGGSYNEQFF
TRBD2,TRBJ2-3,once,TRBV2,TGTGCCAGCAGACCTAGCGGGGGGGCTATGCAGTATTTT,CASRPSGGAMQYF
TRBD1,TRBJ1-1,-,TRBV6-5,TGTGCCAGCAGTTACACACAGGGGGATCGGGCTTTCTTT,CASSYTQGDRAFF